In this sample, the clone carrying this TCR beta chain turned up once. Antigen: not known. The data belong to a study of cytomegalovirus exposure and HLA in healthy donors. Whole-study results and caveats: A classifier reportedly called cytomegalovirus status with high sensitivity and specificity. Most TCR sequences were rare, but some public TCRs occurred in many donors.

Assay: immunoSEQ multiplex PCR; the TCRdb copy retains only in-frame clones and omits some. The sample holds about 56,000 clones, about 92% seen once. CDR1 is MDHEN and CDR2 is SYDVKM in the germline V gene. The ends were cut back, 10 bases at V and 7 bases at J, with 23 bases in the middle. The CDR3 length is 15 residues. The V gene is TRBV28, the J gene TRBJ2-1, with D possibly matching TRBD1 (6 bases). The sequencing sample was made of PBMCs. This TCR was recovered from a young man in good health and CMV-seronegative. CDR3 sequence reads: CATRPGTILNNEQFF. The CDR3 DNA follows: TGTGCCACCCGCCCCGGGACAATCCTAAATAATGAGCAGTTCTTC.